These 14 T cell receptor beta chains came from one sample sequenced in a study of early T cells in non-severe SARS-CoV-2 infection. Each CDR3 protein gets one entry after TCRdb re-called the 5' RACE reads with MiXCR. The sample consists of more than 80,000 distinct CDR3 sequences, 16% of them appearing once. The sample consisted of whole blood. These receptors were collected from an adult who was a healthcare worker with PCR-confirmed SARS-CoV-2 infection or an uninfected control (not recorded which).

The CDR3 sequence: CASRSGYLETQYF. DNA for the CDR3: TGTGCCAGCAGATCCGGGTACCTCGAGACCCAGTACTTC. The chain combines TRBV6-5 with TRBJ2-5, with D uncertain. This CDR3 has 13 residues. Germline-derived CDR1 and CDR2 are MNHEY and SVGAGI. Trimming took 6 bases from V and 5 from J, leaving 13 bases between them.

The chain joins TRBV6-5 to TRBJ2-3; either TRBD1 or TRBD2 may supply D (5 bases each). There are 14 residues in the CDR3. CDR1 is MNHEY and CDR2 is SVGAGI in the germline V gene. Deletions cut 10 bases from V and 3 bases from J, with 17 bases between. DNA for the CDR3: TGTGCCATTTCAAGTGGGGGTGGGACAGATACGCAGTATTTT. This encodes CAISSGGGTDTQYF.

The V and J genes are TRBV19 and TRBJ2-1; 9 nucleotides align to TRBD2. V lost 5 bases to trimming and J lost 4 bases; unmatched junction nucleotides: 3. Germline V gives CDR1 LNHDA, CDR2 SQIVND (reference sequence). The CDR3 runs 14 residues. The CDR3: CASSQAGGYNEQFF. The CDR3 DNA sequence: TGTGCCAGTAGTCAAGCGGGGGGTTACAATGAGCAGTTCTTC.

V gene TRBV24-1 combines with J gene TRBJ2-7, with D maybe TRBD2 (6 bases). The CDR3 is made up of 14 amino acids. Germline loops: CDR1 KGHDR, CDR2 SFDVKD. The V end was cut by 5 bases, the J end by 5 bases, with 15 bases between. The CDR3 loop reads CATSAGESVHEQYF. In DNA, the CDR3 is TGTGCCACCAGTGCGGGGGAGTCTGTCCACGAGCAGTACTTC.

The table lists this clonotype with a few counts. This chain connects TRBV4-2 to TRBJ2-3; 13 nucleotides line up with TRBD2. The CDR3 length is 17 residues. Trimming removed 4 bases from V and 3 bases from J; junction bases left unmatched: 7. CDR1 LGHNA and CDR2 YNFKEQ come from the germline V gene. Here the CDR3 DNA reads TGTGCCAGCAGCCCGAAGACTAGCGGGGGGATGACAGATACGCAGTATTTT. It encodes CASSPKTSGGMTDTQYF.

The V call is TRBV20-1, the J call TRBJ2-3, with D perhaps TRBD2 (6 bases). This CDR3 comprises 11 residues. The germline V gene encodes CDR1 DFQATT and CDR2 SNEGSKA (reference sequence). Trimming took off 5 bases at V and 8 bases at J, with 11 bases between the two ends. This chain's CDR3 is CSALGGGTQYF. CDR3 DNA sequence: TGCAGTGCTTTGGGGGGAGGTACGCAGTATTTT.

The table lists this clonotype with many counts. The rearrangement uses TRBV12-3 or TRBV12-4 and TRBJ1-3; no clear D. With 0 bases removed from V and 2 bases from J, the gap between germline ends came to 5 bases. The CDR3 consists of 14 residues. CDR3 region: CASSLAGAGNTIYF. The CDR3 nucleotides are TGTGCCAGCAGTTTAGCCGGGGCTGGAAACACCATATATTTT.

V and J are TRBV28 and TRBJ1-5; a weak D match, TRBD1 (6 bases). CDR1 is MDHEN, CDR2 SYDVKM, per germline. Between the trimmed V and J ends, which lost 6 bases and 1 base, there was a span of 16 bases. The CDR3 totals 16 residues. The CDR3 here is CASRPPDRFSNQPQHF. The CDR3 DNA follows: TGTGCCAGCAGACCCCCGGACAGATTCAGCAATCAGCCCCAGCATTTT.

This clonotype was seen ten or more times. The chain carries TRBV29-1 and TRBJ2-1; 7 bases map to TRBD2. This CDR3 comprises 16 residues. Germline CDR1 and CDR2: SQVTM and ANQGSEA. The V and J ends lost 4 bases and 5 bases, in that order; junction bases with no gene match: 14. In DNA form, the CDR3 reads TGCAGCGTTGTTCCTAGCGGAGGAAGGAGTAACAATGAGCAGTTCTTC. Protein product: CSVVPSGGRSNNEQFF.

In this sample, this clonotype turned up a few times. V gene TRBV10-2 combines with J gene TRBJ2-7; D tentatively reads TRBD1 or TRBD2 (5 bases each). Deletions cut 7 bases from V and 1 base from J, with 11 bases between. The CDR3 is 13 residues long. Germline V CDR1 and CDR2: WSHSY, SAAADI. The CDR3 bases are TGCGCCAGCACTCGTGAGGGGTCCTACGAGCAGTACTTC. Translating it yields CASTREGSYEQYF.

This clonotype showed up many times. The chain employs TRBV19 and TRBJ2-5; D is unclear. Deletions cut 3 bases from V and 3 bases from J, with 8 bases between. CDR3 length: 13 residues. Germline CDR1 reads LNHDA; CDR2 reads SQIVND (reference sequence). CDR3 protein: CASSIEREETQYF. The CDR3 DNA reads TGTGCCAGTAGTATCGAGAGAGAAGAGACCCAGTACTTC.

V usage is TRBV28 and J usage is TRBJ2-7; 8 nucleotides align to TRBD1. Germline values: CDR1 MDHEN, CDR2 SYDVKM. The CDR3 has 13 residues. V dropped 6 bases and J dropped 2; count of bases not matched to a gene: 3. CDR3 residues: CASSRTGPYEQYF. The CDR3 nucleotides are TGTGCCAGCAGCCGGACAGGGCCCTACGAGCAGTACTTC.

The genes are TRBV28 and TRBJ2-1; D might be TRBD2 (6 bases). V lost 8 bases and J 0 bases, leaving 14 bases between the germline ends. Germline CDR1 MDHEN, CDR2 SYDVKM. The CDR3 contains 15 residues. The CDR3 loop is CASRVADLSYNEQFF. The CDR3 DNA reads TGTGCCAGCCGGGTAGCGGACCTCTCCTACAATGAGCAGTTCTTC.

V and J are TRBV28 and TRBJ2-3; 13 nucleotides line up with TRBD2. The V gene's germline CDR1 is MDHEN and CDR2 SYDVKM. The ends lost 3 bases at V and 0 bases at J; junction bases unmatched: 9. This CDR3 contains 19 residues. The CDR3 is CASSFDMTSGGPSTDTQYF. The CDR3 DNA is TGTGCCAGCAGTTTCGACATGACTAGCGGGGGGCCTAGCACAGATACGCAGTATTTT.